Following are 22 T cell receptor beta chains from one sample sequenced in a study of T cells in women clearing cervical HPV infection. Sequenced by immunoSEQ multiplex PCR; TCRdb stores in-frame clones only, minus some. This repertoire comprises over 30,000 clones; its ten largest clones make up under 8%. Input material: blood buffy coat. The receptors derive from a woman aged 18 to 75 with a cervical HPV16 infection that either progressed to CIN3+ or cleared (not recorded which).

A remark on this clone: The sequenced fragment ends 3 residues before the CDR3 boundary, so the rest is inferred from the germline J gene. The chain carries TRBV9 and TRBJ2-2; TRBD2 matches 14 bases. The CDR3 contains 18 residues. Germline V gives CDR1 SGDLS, CDR2 YYNGEE. Trimming cost V 3 bases and J 6 bases; bases outside gene matches: 10. The part of the CDR3 DNA that was read is TGTGCCAGCAGCGCCGACGGGACTAGCGGGAGATCTGCCGGGGAG. Its protein product is CASSADGTSGRSAGE. The CDR3 as a whole reads CASSADGTSGRSAGELFF.

The sequenced part of the CDR3 DNA is TGCGCCAGCAGCCAAAACTCAGGGGATGGTGGAAACACC. Amino acid sequence: CASSQNSGDGGNT. From start to end, the CDR3 is CASSQNSGDGGNTIYF. The gene calls are TRBV4-1 and TRBJ1-3, with D possibly being TRBD1 (6 bases). The CDR3 end is not reached by the read, which stops 3 residues before it; the germline J gene fills it in. The CDR3 extends over 16 amino acids. Trimming shortened V by 2 bases and J by 3 bases, and 14 bases separated the two germline ends. From germline, CDR1 is MGHRA and CDR2 YSYEKL.

With regard to this clone: The read ends 3 residues shy of where the CDR3 ends; the end is completed using the germline J gene. V usage is TRBV10-1 and J usage is TRBJ2-1; 7 bases line up with TRBD1. V shed 2 bases, J shed 0 bases, and the junction held 7 bases outside the gene matches. The CDR3 sequence is 17 residues long. The germline V gene encodes CDR1 WNHNN and CDR2 SYGVQD (reference sequence). The CDR3 DNA, read in part, is TGCGCCAGCAGTGAGCACAGGGGCGAGAGCTCCTACAATGAG. It yields the protein CASSEHRGESSYNE. The CDR3 in full is CASSEHRGESSYNEQFF.

The sequenced part of the CDR3 DNA is TGTGCCAGCAGCCGGATGGAAGGGGAAAAA. Protein product: CASSRMEGEK. The entire CDR3 protein is CASSRMEGEKLFF. The chain recombines TRBV14 with TRBJ1-4; D is unresolved. The observed sequence ends 3 residues before the CDR3 terminus, with the missing tail filled in from the germline J gene. V lost 4 bases to trimming and J lost 8 bases, with 11 bases between them. The germline V gene has CDR1 SGHDN and CDR2 FVKESK. The CDR3 loop spans 13 amino acids.

As to this clone: With the read ending 3 residues before the CDR3 end, the germline J gene is used to fill in that end. Other DNA sequences within the sample encode an identical CDR3. The V gene is TRBV5-1, the J gene TRBJ2-2, with 7 positions matching TRBD1. J was trimmed by 5 bases and V by 3 bases; bases with no gene match: 10. The CDR3 runs 16 residues. CDR1 is SGHRS, CDR2 YFSETQ, per germline. This CDR3 reads CASSSPDRVETGELFF. The covered CDR3 bases are TGCGCCAGCAGCTCCCCAGACAGGGTGGAGACCGGGGAG.

Turning to this clone: The read gets to within 3 residues of the CDR3 end, and the germline J gene fills in the rest. The chain is built from TRBV20-1 and TRBJ2-3; a weak D match, TRBD2 (5 bases). The V and J ends lost 5 bases and 4 bases respectively, with 10 bases between them. Germline lookup yields CDR1 DFQATT and CDR2 SNEGSKA (reference sequence). The CDR3 spans 12 residues. CDR3 protein: CSALLGSDTQYF. The covered CDR3 bases are TGCAGTGCTTTACTAGGCTCAGATACG.

To note about this clone: Coverage ceases 3 residues before the CDR3 finishes, and the germline J gene fills in the end. J is TRBJ1-6 and V is TRBV2, with unresolved D. V lost 3 bases to trimming and J lost 6 bases, with 3 bases between them. The V gene's germline CDR1 is SNHLY and CDR2 FYNNEI. The CDR3 loop spans 12 amino acids. The sequenced CDR3 bases are TGTGCCAGCAGTGAGGCTAATTCACCC. Translation: CASSEANSP. The whole CDR3 sequence reads CASSEANSPLHF.

Concerning this clone: The read stops 3 residues short of the end of the CDR3; the missing end is completed from the germline J gene. This sequence joins TRBV5-5 and TRBJ2-3; D may be TRBD2 (6 bases). The germline V and J ends were trimmed by 4 bases and 2 bases, with 11 bases remaining between them. The germline CDR1 and CDR2 sequences are SGHKS and YYEKEE (reference sequence). The CDR3 sequence is 14 residues long. The CDR3 bases that were read are TGTGCCAGCAGCACTGGACTACTCACAGATACG. This gives the protein CASSTGLLTDT. The full CDR3 sequence reads CASSTGLLTDTQYF.

The covered CDR3 bases are TGTGCCAGCAGCGGAGGACTAGCGAGCACAGATACG. This sequence encodes CASSGGLASTDT. The CDR3 reads in full as CASSGGLASTDTQYF. The chain has TRBV2 and TRBJ2-3; 9 positions agree with TRBD2. The observed sequence ends 3 residues before the CDR3 terminus, with the missing tail filled in from the germline J gene. CDR3 length: 15 amino acids. Germline assignment: CDR1 SNHLY and CDR2 FYNNEI. Trimming at V came to 6 bases and at J to 0 bases, leaving 4 bases not matched to a gene.

Points on this clone: The read gets to within 3 residues of the CDR3 end, and the germline J gene fills in the rest. V is TRBV5-1 and J is TRBJ1-1; D is unresolved. This CDR3 has 14 amino acids. Germline V gene sequence: CDR1 SGHRS, CDR2 YFSETQ. Trimming removed 4 bases at V and 6 bases at J, with 16 bases between. The CDR3 here is CASSPSPGIAEAFF. CDR3 bases read: TGCGCCAGCAGCCCTTCGCCGGGGATCGCTGAA.

About this clone itself: Read data end 3 residues before the CDR3 end; the end is taken from the germline J gene. This chain links TRBV29-1 with TRBJ2-2, with D tentatively TRBD1 (6 bases). Germline CDR1 and CDR2: SQVTM and ANQGSEA. CDR3 length equals 15 residues. V lost 4 bases to trimming and J lost 7 bases, with 19 bases between them. The covered CDR3 bases are TGCAGCGTTGTGGGCAGGGGCGGTGCGGACGGGGAG. Protein: CSVVGRGGADGE. Given in full, the CDR3 is CSVVGRGGADGELFF.

Points on this clone: From the germline J gene comes the end of the CDR3, since the read stops 3 residues before it. The J gene is TRBJ2-7, the V gene TRBV20-1; TRBD1 might be the D (6 bases). The germline V gene has CDR1 DFQATT and CDR2 SNEGSKA (reference sequence). This CDR3 is built from 14 residues. V was cut by 4 bases and J by 1 base, with 14 bases left in between. The part of the CDR3 DNA that was read is TGCAGTGCTACACAGGGAGAGGGGTCCTACGAG. This encodes CSATQGEGSYE. The complete CDR3 reads CSATQGEGSYEQYF.

As to this clone: The read comes to an end 3 residues before the CDR3 does, leaving the germline J gene to fill in the end. The chain carries TRBV2 and TRBJ2-3, with D unclear. Per the germline V gene, CDR1 is SNHLY and CDR2 is FYNNEI. The CDR3 is made up of 14 amino acids. The CDR3 loop is CASSDGYSNQPQYF. The part of the CDR3 DNA that was read is TGTGCCAGCAGTGACGGGTATAGCAATCAGCCG.

About this clone: The CDR3 extends 3 residues past the end of the read, so its final part is completed from the germline J gene. The rearrangement uses TRBV5-1 and TRBJ1-1; 7 nucleotides align to TRBD1. This CDR3 is built from 12 residues. Germline values: CDR1 SGHRS, CDR2 YFSETQ. Partial CDR3 DNA: TGCGCCAGCAGCGTGGGACAGCGAGAA. This encodes CASSVGQRE. The CDR3 reads in full as CASSVGQREAFF.

The part of the CDR3 DNA that was read is TGCGCCAGCAGTGAGTCTTTAGAAAATAATTCACCC. Translated: CASSESLENNSP. The whole CDR3 sequence is CASSESLENNSPLHF. This chain uses TRBV10-2 with TRBJ1-6; D gene unclear. Coverage ceases 3 residues before the CDR3 finishes, and the germline J gene fills in the end. V was shortened by 0 bases and J by 5 bases, with 8 bases between the two germline ends. The germline CDR1 and CDR2 sequences are WSHSY and SAAADI. The CDR3 totals 15 residues.

With regard to this clone: The read ends 3 residues shy of where the CDR3 ends; the end is completed using the germline J gene. V usage is TRBV7-2 and J usage is TRBJ1-5; TRBD1 agrees at 8 bases. J lost 6 bases, V lost 6 bases, and 10 bases had no gene match. Looked up from germline, CDR1 is SGHTA and CDR2 is FQGNSA. The CDR3 spans 15 residues. The sequenced CDR3 bases are TGTGCCAGCAGTTCCTTATTTACAGGGGGTCAGCCC. It is translated as CASSSLFTGGQP. The whole CDR3 is CASSSLFTGGQPQHF.

Note on this clone: Coverage ceases 3 residues before the CDR3 finishes, and the germline J gene fills in the end. The V and J genes are TRBV5-6 and TRBJ2-3; D may be TRBD2 (5 bases). CDR1 is SGHDT and CDR2 is YYEEEE in the germline V gene. The CDR3 sequence is 14 residues long. Between the trimmed V and J ends, which lost 5 bases and 4 bases, there was a span of 14 bases. CDR3 loop: CASRKERVADTQYF. The CDR3 bases that were read are TGTGCCAGCAGAAAAGAGAGGGTAGCAGATACG.

Comments on this clone: The read ends 3 residues early relative to the CDR3; the germline J gene fills the gap. The chain has TRBV2 and TRBJ1-5, with D possibly TRBD1 on 6 matching bases. Trimming shortened V by 7 bases and J by 5 bases, and 12 bases separated the two germline ends. The germline CDR1 and CDR2 sequences are SNHLY and FYNNEI. The CDR3 covers 13 residues. The CDR3 loop reads CASKVAGDQPQHF. The sequenced CDR3 bases are TGTGCCAGCAAGGTGGCAGGGGATCAGCCC. Supplemented by reference TRBV2 and TRBJ1-5, the full variable domain reads EPEVTQTPSHQVTQMGQEVILRCVPISNHLYFYWYRQILGQKVEFLVSFYNNEISEKSEIFDDQFSVERPDGSNFTLKIRSTKLEDSAMYFCASKVAGDQPQHFGDGTRLSIL.

Comments on this clone: From the germline J gene comes the end of the CDR3, since the read stops 3 residues before it. The chain couples TRBV5-1 to TRBJ2-5, with 7 bases aligning to TRBD2. The junction had 4 bases not matched to a gene; V was cut back by 1 base and J by 7 bases. Per the germline V gene, CDR1 is SGHRS and CDR2 is YFSETQ. The CDR3 totals 13 residues. CDR3 loop: CASSLSGKVTQYF. The sequenced part of the CDR3 DNA is TGCGCCAGCAGCTTGAGCGGGAAGGTGACC.

About this clone itself: The read ends 3 residues before the CDR3 terminus; that terminus is restored from the germline J gene. The rearrangement joins TRBV6-2 or TRBV6-3 to TRBJ2-7; 11 nucleotides line up with TRBD1. CDR3 length: 15 amino acids. The junction had 8 bases not matched to a gene; V was cut back by 6 bases and J by 4 bases. Germline V gives CDR1 MNHEY, CDR2 SVGEGT. The CDR3: CASSPERDRGYEQYF. Partial CDR3 DNA: TGTGCCAGCAGCCCCGAGCGGGACAGGGGGTACGAG.

Details on this clone: The read comes to an end 3 residues before the CDR3 does, leaving the germline J gene to fill in the end. The chain carries TRBV28 and TRBJ2-2; possible D gene TRBD1, 6 bases. The CDR3 consists of 14 residues. In germline, CDR1 is MDHEN, CDR2 SYDVKM. The sequenced part of the CDR3 DNA is TGTGCCAGCAGTTTAGTGGACAGCAATGAAAAG. Translation gives CASSLVDSNEK. The entire CDR3 sequence reads CASSLVDSNEKLFF.

On this clone: Coverage ceases 3 residues before the CDR3 finishes, and the germline J gene fills in the end. The rearrangement uses TRBV28 and TRBJ2-1; tentatively, D is TRBD1 or TRBD2 (6 bases each). This CDR3 comprises 15 residues. V was cut by 1 base and J by 5 bases, with 12 bases left in between. The V gene's germline CDR1 is MDHEN and CDR2 SYDVKM. Incomplete CDR3 DNA: TGTGCCAGCAGTTTATTGCAGGGGAGGAACAATGAG. This sequence encodes CASSLLQGRNNE. From start to end, the CDR3 is CASSLLQGRNNEQFF.